These T cell receptor beta chains were read from a single sample in a study of read filtering for tumor transcriptome and immune sequencing. TCRdb reanalysed the reads using MiXCR and keeps one entry per CDR3 protein. The table has over 50,000 distinct CDR3 sequences, about 14% seen once. The sequenced material came from a population of CD138-negative cells sorted from bone marrow. The origin of the receptors is a donor at least 40 years old with multiple myeloma. Both conserved end residues are part of each CDR3. The D gene is left open where the match is weak. Size tells how often a clone was seen (once, few, many) or the class of an expanded clone, and some rows leave it out.

DNA | CDR3 | D | size | J | V
TGTGCCAGTGGAACTGTCTATGGCTACACCTTC | CASGTVYGYTF | NA | many | TRBJ1-2 | TRBV11-3
TGCAGTGGCTCGAGCCAGCGGACCTACGAGCAGTACTTC | CSGSSQRTYEQYF | NA | many | TRBJ2-7 | TRBV20-1
TGTGCCAGCAGCTCCCCAAACCTCTACCCAAAAAACATTCAGTACTTC | CASSSPNLYPKNIQYF | NA | NA | TRBJ2-4 | TRBV11-2
TGTGCCAGCAGCTCCTTTGGACCAGAAGAGACCCAGTACTTC | CASSSFGPEETQYF | NA | few | TRBJ2-5 | TRBV7-9
TGTGCCAGCAGTCTCCCAGGGACGCAAGAGACCCAGTACTTC | CASSLPGTQETQYF | NA | many | TRBJ2-5 | TRBV6-2/TRBV6-3
TGTGCCAGCAGCGACGGAGCCTACGAGCAGTACTTC | CASSDGAYEQYF | NA | many | TRBJ2-7 | TRBV7-8
TGCAGCGTTTCCTACCCCGGGCAGGGAAACACTGAAGCTTTCTTT | CSVSYPGQGNTEAFF | NA | few | TRBJ1-1 | TRBV29-1
TGTGCCAGCAGATTGACTAGCGGGGTAGCCAAAAACATTCAGTACTTC | CASRLTSGVAKNIQYF | TRBD2 | few | TRBJ2-4 | TRBV6-1
TGCAGCGTCCTAGGGGGACGGAGGAACACCGGGGAGCTGTTTTTT | CSVLGGRRNTGELFF | NA | many | TRBJ2-2 | TRBV29-1
TGCAGCGTTGTGACTAGCGTGGGTCAAGTCAGGTTCTTC | CSVVTSVGQVRFF | TRBD2 | many | TRBJ2-1 | TRBV29-1
TGTGCCAGCAGCTACAGGGTAAGGAACACTGAAGCTTTCTTT | CASSYRVRNTEAFF | NA | many | TRBJ1-1 | TRBV7-3
TGTGTCAGCAGCTTAAACCAGGGGAACAATGAGCAGTTCTTC | CVSSLNQGNNEQFF | NA | many | TRBJ2-1 | TRBV7-3
TGTGCCTGGGGCTTGGGCGGGAGTCCCCACAATGAGCAGTTCTTC | CAWGLGGSPHNEQFF | TRBD2 | many | TRBJ2-1 | TRBV30
TGTGCCAGCAGCTCTCAAGGACTAGTTGTATCCGGTACGCAGTATTTT | CASSSQGLVVSGTQYF | TRBD2 | many | TRBJ2-3 | TRBV7-2
TGTGCCAGCAGCTCAAATATAGCCCCAGATACGCAGTATTTT | CASSSNIAPDTQYF | NA | many | TRBJ2-3 | TRBV7-3